These 29 T cell receptor beta chains came from one sample sequenced in a study of metastatic and nonmetastatic thyroid tumors. No patient had received any treatment before thyroid surgery. TCRdb ran MiXCR on the PCR reads. The data show over 45,000 clones, around 20% seen once. The sample taken for sequencing was blood. The receptors were sampled from a male donor with papillary thyroid cancer or a benign thyroid nodule (not recorded which). Some clones in this sample may be carry-over from other donors' samples.

This clone was picked up a small number of times. The genes are TRBV28 and TRBJ1-1, with D hard to call. Germline V gene sequence: CDR1 MDHEN, CDR2 SYDVKM. The ends were cut back, 6 bases at V and 5 bases at J, with 10 bases in the middle. The CDR3 runs 12 residues. The CDR3 loop reads CASSLVWTEAFF. CDR3 DNA sequence: TGTGCCAGCAGCTTAGTGTGGACTGAAGCTTTCTTT.

This clone has at least ten counts. The gene calls are TRBV6-1 and TRBJ2-3; D is perhaps TRBD2 (6 bases). V lost 4 bases and J lost 0, with 8 bases in between. This CDR3 contains 14 residues. Germline V gene data show CDR1 as MNHNS and CDR2 as SASEGT. The CDR3 coding sequence is TGTGCCAGCAGTGTAGCGGCTAGCACAGATACGCAGTATTTT. Amino acid sequence: CASSVAASTDTQYF.

This clone was detected ten times or more. The rearrangement links TRBV19 to TRBJ1-2; possible D gene TRBD1, 5 bases. The CDR3 is 15 amino acids. The V gene's germline CDR1 is LNHDA and CDR2 SQIVND (reference sequence). The ends were cut back, 8 bases at V and 3 bases at J, with 19 bases in the middle. The CDR3 protein is CASRPPGLTDYGYTF. Written as DNA, the CDR3 is TGTGCCAGTCGCCCCCCGGGGCTCACTGACTATGGCTACACCTTC.

This CDR3 is CASSYAAGGRTDTQYF. In DNA, the CDR3 is TGTGCCAGCAGTTATGCCGCGGGAGGTCGCACAGATACGCAGTATTTT. The chain combines TRBV12-3 or TRBV12-4 with TRBJ2-3; 8 bases align to TRBD2. V was clipped by 4 bases and J by 1 base; unmatched bases: 7. This CDR3 has 16 amino acids.

This clone was seen many times. J is TRBJ1-2 and V is TRBV7-2, with D uncertain. The CDR3 totals 12 residues. V lost 1 base and J 7 bases, leaving 7 bases between the germline ends. CDR1 and CDR2 (germline): SGHTA, FQGNSA. CDR3 amino acids: CASSLEWVGYTF. CDR3 DNA: TGTGCCAGCAGCTTAGAGTGGGTTGGCTACACCTTC.

The rearrangement joins TRBV4-2 to TRBJ2-3; 9 bases match TRBD2. The V gene's germline CDR1 is LGHNA and CDR2 YNFKEQ. This CDR3 has 16 residues. The V segment lost 0 bases and the J segment 8 bases; nucleotides outside the gene matches: 9. The CDR3 sequence: CASSQDRGGAIGTQYF. In DNA, the CDR3 is TGTGCCAGCAGCCAAGATCGCGGGGGGGCTATCGGTACGCAGTATTTT.

Ten or more counts support this clone. The J gene is TRBJ1-4, the V gene TRBV7-8, with D unresolved. Per the germline V gene, CDR1 is SGHVS and CDR2 is FQNEAQ. V lost 0 bases and J lost 4, with 6 bases in between. The CDR3 extends over 14 amino acids. This CDR3 reads CASSLARFNEKLFF. CDR3 DNA: TGTGCCAGCAGCTTAGCACGGTTTAATGAAAAACTGTTTTTT. The whole variable domain, remainder taken from reference TRBV7-8 and TRBJ1-4, is GAGVSQSPRYKVAKRGQDVALRCDPISGHVSLFWYQQALGQGPEFLTYFQNEAQLDKSGLPSDRFFAERPEGSVSTLKIQRTQQEDSAVYLCASSLARFNEKLFFGSGTQLSVL.

This rearrangement joins TRBV3-1 to TRBJ1-1; D is possibly TRBD1 (6 bases). Trimming took off 2 bases at V and 7 bases at J, with 8 bases between the two ends. CDR3 size: 12 residues. Germline V gives CDR1 LGHDT, CDR2 YNNKEL (reference sequence). CDR3 sequence (DNA): TGTGCCAGCAGCCAACTGACAGGTGAAGCTTTCTTT. It translates to CASSQLTGEAFF.

This clone turned up a few times. The chain has TRBV7-3 and TRBJ2-2; D possibly uses TRBD1 or TRBD2 (5 bases each). CDR3 length: 15 amino acids. Germline V CDR1 and CDR2: SGHTA, FQGTGA. Trimming cost V 7 bases and J 2 bases, with 14 bases left between them. Here the CDR3 reads CASIPPGANTGELFF. CDR3 DNA sequence: TGTGCCAGCATCCCTCCCGGGGCAAACACCGGGGAGCTGTTTTTT.

This chain links TRBV7-9 with TRBJ2-7; 9 bases align to TRBD1. The germline gives CDR1 SEHNR, CDR2 FQNEAQ (reference sequence). V trimming: 5 bases; J trimming: 1 base; junction bases outside the gene matches: 6. This CDR3 region has 15 residues. The CDR3 DNA reads as TGTGCCAGCAGCCCCTGGACAGGGGATTCCTACGAGCAGTACTTC. The encoded protein is CASSPWTGDSYEQYF.

The chain carries TRBV9 and TRBJ2-5; D gene uncertain. V was cut by 0 bases and J by 4 bases, with 10 bases left in between. CDR3 length equals 14 residues. CDR1 and CDR2 (germline): SGDLS, YYNGEE. As DNA, the CDR3 is TGTGCCAGCAGCGTAGGTGCCCTGGGAGAGACCCAGTACTTC. Protein sequence: CASSVGALGETQYF.

In this sample, this clone turned up many times. This chain uses TRBV28 with TRBJ1-4; weak D call: TRBD1 (5 bases). The CDR3 runs 14 residues. V was clipped by 2 bases and J by 8 bases, with 12 bases between them. Germline CDR1 MDHEN, CDR2 SYDVKM. The CDR3, as DNA: TGTGCCAGCAGTTTACAGGGTCTTCCAGAAAAACTGTTTTTT. This encodes CASSLQGLPEKLFF.

The table lists this clone with a few counts. This rearrangement joins TRBV9 to TRBJ2-2, with a possible D match to TRBD2 (6 bases). Trimming took off 3 bases at V and 6 bases at J, with 6 bases between the two ends. The CDR3 loop spans 12 amino acids. CDR1 and CDR2 (germline): SGDLS, YYNGEE. This chain's CDR3 is CASSAGAGELFF. The CDR3 DNA is TGTGCCAGCAGCGCGGGAGCCGGGGAGCTGTTTTTT.

DNA of the CDR3: TGCAGTGCCTTAGGTTGGGGAGAGACCCAGTACTTC. Amino acid sequence: CSALGWGETQYF. The genes are TRBV20-1 and TRBJ2-5; D is undetermined. CDR1 and CDR2 (germline): DFQATT, SNEGSKA (reference sequence). CDR3 length: 12 residues. V was pared by 6 bases and J by 4 bases, with 12 bases between.

This clone is labeled as medium-sized (0.01 to 0.1%). The genes are TRBV12-3 or TRBV12-4 and TRBJ2-7; D is unclear. Trimming stripped 1 base from V and 6 bases from J, with 13 bases between. CDR3 size: 14 residues. The CDR3 DNA follows: TGTGCCAGCAGTTTAGGGCCAGGTCCGGTCGAGCAGTACTTC. Amino acid sequence: CASSLGPGPVEQYF.

This clone was detected once. V and J are TRBV7-2 and TRBJ2-2; no firm D call. The CDR3 is made up of 15 amino acids. Germline V gene lookup returns CDR1 SGHTA and CDR2 FQGNSA. Trimming removed 0 bases at V and 5 bases at J, with 10 bases between. The CDR3 DNA follows: TGTGCCAGCAGCTTAGCTACGAGTTGGACCGGGGAGCTGTTTTTT. Encoded protein: CASSLATSWTGELFF.

This rearrangement joins TRBV19 to TRBJ2-1; D ambiguous. The CDR3 totals 16 residues. Per germline, CDR1 LNHDA and CDR2 SQIVND (reference sequence). V was cut by 2 bases and J by 4 bases, with 15 bases left in between. The CDR3 DNA follows: TGTGCCAGTAGTATACCCGGCGCACTGTTTTACAATGAGCAGTTCTTC. Translating gives CASSIPGALFYNEQFF. The full variable domain, completed using reference TRBV19 and TRBJ2-1, is DGGITQSPKYLFRKEGQNVTLSCEQNLNHDAMYWYRQDPGQGLRLIYYSQIVNDFQKGDIAEGYSVSREKKESFPLTVTSAQKNPTAFYLCASSIPGALFYNEQFFGPGTRLTVL.

This clone was picked up many times. The rearrangement joins TRBV7-9 to TRBJ2-7; 9 positions match TRBD2. V was clipped by 8 bases and J by 4 bases; unmatched bases: 9. Germline lookup yields CDR1 SEHNR and CDR2 FQNEAQ (reference sequence). This CDR3 comprises 14 residues. The CDR3 protein is CASVAGGARYEQYF. CDR3 nucleotide sequence: TGTGCCAGCGTCGCGGGGGGGGCGCGATACGAGCAGTACTTC.

This chain links TRBV7-2 with TRBJ1-2; tentative D call: TRBD1 (6 bases). This CDR3 spans 15 amino acids. V was cut by 1 base and J by 4 bases, with 13 bases left in between. CDR1 and CDR2 from the germline V gene are SGHTA and FQGNSA. CDR3 nucleotides: TGTGCCAGCAGCTTAGTTTGGGGGCAGGGCTATGGCTACACCTTC. Protein product: CASSLVWGQGYGYTF.

About this clone: Within the sample, other DNA sequences also encode this same CDR3. The CDR3: CASSGGGGKGRNEQFF. The CDR3 DNA reads TGCGCCAGCAGTGGGGGGGGGGGTAAAGGTCGGAATGAGCAGTTCTTC. The chain is built from TRBV10-1 and TRBJ2-1; 7 nucleotides agree with TRBD2. Germline V CDR1 and CDR2: WNHNN, SYGVQD (reference sequence). V lost 4 bases, J lost 7 bases, and 13 bases stayed unmatched. CDR3 length: 16 residues.

Turning to this clone: The junction departs from the called germline gene at one end, perhaps through a read error. The chain is built from TRBV4-3 and TRBJ2-3, with TRBD1 matching over 9 bases. Germline V gives CDR1 LGHNA, CDR2 YSLEER. This CDR3 region has 14 residues. The CDR3 region is CSSSQGQGADTPYF. DNA of the CDR3: TGCTCCAGCAGCCAGGGACAGGGAGCAGATACGCCGTATTTT.

By sample share, this clone is medium-sized (0.01 to 0.1%). The chain recombines TRBV5-1 with TRBJ1-5; 7 bases match TRBD1. The CDR3 covers 14 residues. J lost 4 bases, V lost 4 bases, and 5 bases had no gene match. CDR1 is SGHRS and CDR2 is YFSETQ in the germline V gene. CDR3 region: CASSPGTDNQPQHF. CDR3 in DNA: TGCGCCAGCAGCCCGGGGACAGATAATCAGCCCCAGCATTTT.

This clone was observed at least ten times. Given a much more abundant clone one base away, this may be a read error. This same CDR3 is encoded by further DNA sequences in the sample. The rearrangement links TRBV30 to TRBJ2-1; 8 nucleotides match TRBD1. The germline gives CDR1 GTSNPN, CDR2 SVGIG (reference sequence). The CDR3 is 15 residues long. This CDR3 reads CAWRDQGAKSNEQFF. The CDR3 DNA sequence: TGTGCCTGGAGAGACCAGGGGGCTAAAAGCAATGAACAGTTCTTC.

This chain links TRBV13 with TRBJ2-7, with D perhaps matching TRBD2 (7 bases). Trimming shortened V by 0 bases and J by 3 bases, and 12 bases separated the two germline ends. The germline gives CDR1 PRHDT, CDR2 FYEKMQ (reference sequence). The CDR3 covers 15 residues. The CDR3 is CASSLGGGGGYEQYF. The CDR3 nucleotides read TGTGCCAGCAGCTTAGGAGGCGGGGGCGGCTACGAGCAGTACTTC.

The chain joins TRBV20-1 to TRBJ2-7; the D call may be TRBD1 or TRBD2 (5 bases each). This CDR3 comprises 15 residues. Trimming shortened V by 3 bases and J by 1 base, and 16 bases separated the two germline ends. CDR1 is DFQATT and CDR2 is SNEGSKA in the germline V gene (reference sequence). This chain's CDR3 is CSASSSGTVSYEQYF. The CDR3 nucleotides read TGCAGTGCTAGCTCCTCGGGGACCGTGTCCTACGAGCAGTACTTC.

This clone was observed many times. The chain uses TRBV4-2 and TRBJ2-5, with 8 nucleotides matching TRBD2. Losses at the gene ends were 1 base for V and 5 bases for J; bases not matched to a gene: 9. Germline CDR1 LGHNA, CDR2 YNFKEQ. CDR3 length equals 16 residues. The CDR3 sequence: CASSQVKWTSRETQYF. CDR3 coding DNA: TGTGCCAGCAGCCAAGTTAAATGGACTAGCCGGGAGACCCAGTACTTC.

This clone was counted a few times. Sequence at one end of the junction differs from germline and may be a read error. Other DNA sequences of this sample code for an identical CDR3. The rearrangement links TRBV28 to TRBJ1-2; D ambiguous. CDR3 length: 15 residues. CDR1 is MDHEN and CDR2 is SYDVKM in the germline V gene. This CDR3 is CASSLYSADRRGYTF. The CDR3 DNA is TGTGCCAGCAGCTTATACAGCGCAGACCGGCGTGGCTACACCTTC.

There are a few counts of this clone. The rearrangement links TRBV6-5 to TRBJ2-1; D ambiguous. The V gene's germline CDR1 is MNHEY and CDR2 SVGAGI. Trimming left V 2 bases short and J 2 bases short, with 4 bases between. The CDR3 runs 13 residues. The CDR3 DNA follows: TGTGCCAGCAGTTACCTCACCTACAATGAGCAGTTCTTC. Translating it yields CASSYLTYNEQFF.

This clone was counted ten times or more. The V gene is TRBV15, the J gene TRBJ1-3; 11 bases map to TRBD1. J gave up 1 base and V 3 bases, and 20 bases lay outside the gene matches. CDR3 length: 22 amino acids. The V gene's germline CDR1 is LNHNV and CDR2 YYDKDF (reference sequence). The CDR3: CATSRDFIIRTGGDFSGNTIYF. The CDR3, as DNA: TGTGCCACCAGCAGGGACTTCATCATAAGGACAGGGGGCGATTTTTCTGGAAACACCATATATTTT.